Listed below are T cell receptor beta chains from one sample, sequenced in a study of T cells in localized non-small cell lung cancer. Assay: immunoSEQ multiplex PCR; the TCRdb copy retains only in-frame clones and omits some. The sample holds 4,500 to 5,000 clones, 25% to 40% seen once. Material: lung tumor tissue, obtained before any cancer treatment. These receptors originate from a woman aged 40 to 75 with stage II squamous cell lung carcinoma. CDR3s leave out the opening cysteine and the closing phenylalanine or tryptophan. Each record gives: D gene, J gene, V gene, CDR3 protein. The D gene is left open where the match is weak.

>TRBD1|TRBJ2-3|TRBV28
ASTSRDSPSTDTQY
>-|TRBJ1-2|TRBV30
AWSVRTDWRSYGYT
>-|TRBJ2-1|TRBV19
ASSISLGSDEQF
>-|TRBJ2-4|TRBV28
ASSFSFTKLAKNIQY
>-|TRBJ1-3|TRBV28
ASSLITFGGNVSGNTIY
>-|TRBJ1-6|TRBV7-5
ASSQVMGQRPPLH
>TRBD1|TRBJ2-7|TRBV28
ASSSGQGGSHEQY
>-|TRBJ1-4|TRBV4-1
ASSQDRAGANPTNEKLF
>TRBD1|TRBJ2-1|TRBV29-1
SGHRGRDEQF
>-|TRBJ1-1|TRBV11-3
ASSLGSGHTEAF
>-|TRBJ1-2|TRBV18
ASSPRSDTPEGYT
>TRBD1|TRBJ1-4|TRBV11-3
ASSEDRVGEKLF
>-|TRBJ2-7|TRBV28
ASSPPGSSYEQY
>-|TRBJ1-1|TRBV16
ASSQSSGMGAEAF
>-|TRBJ1-4|TRBV11-3
ASSLVGGGSEKLF
>-|TRBJ2-1|TRBV6-8
ASSYFPPPGEQF
>TRBD2|TRBJ2-7|TRBV29-1
SVDLGLAGIYEQY
>-|TRBJ1-2|TRBV6-7
ASSEAGNGYT
>-|TRBJ2-5|TRBV30
AWSPSGVKETQY
>TRBD1|TRBJ1-4|TRBV9
ASSGQGKKLF
>-|TRBJ2-7|TRBV28
ASSLKAGFTYEQY
>-|TRBJ2-3|TRBV28
ASSSLGDADTQY
>-|TRBJ2-6|TRBV28
ASSPPAGANVLT
>TRBD2|TRBJ2-1|TRBV10-2
ASSQQAGGRNEQF
>TRBD1|TRBJ2-2|TRBV28
AGDRATDANTGELF
>TRBD2|TRBJ2-1|TRBV7-1
ASSMLAGGEQF
>-|TRBJ2-7|TRBV28
ASKTGQATATYEQY
>TRBD2|TRBJ2-1|TRBV6-8
ASSYLGTSGRAGSYNEQF
>TRBD2|TRBJ2-3|TRBV10-1
ASSESGGRDTDTQY
>-|TRBJ2-1|TRBV28
ASSPRESYYSEQF
>TRBD1|TRBJ1-2|TRBV7-1
ASSLSGTGGYGYT
>-|TRBJ2-1|TRBV15
ATSRDLGGILNEQF
>TRBD2|TRBJ2-1|TRBV11-3
ASSSGLAGESYNEQF
>-|TRBJ2-7|TRBV19
ASSIRGKSYEQY
>-|TRBJ1-1|TRBV11-3
ASSSPARRAEAF
>-|TRBJ2-3|TRBV14
ASSRGPVTTDTQY